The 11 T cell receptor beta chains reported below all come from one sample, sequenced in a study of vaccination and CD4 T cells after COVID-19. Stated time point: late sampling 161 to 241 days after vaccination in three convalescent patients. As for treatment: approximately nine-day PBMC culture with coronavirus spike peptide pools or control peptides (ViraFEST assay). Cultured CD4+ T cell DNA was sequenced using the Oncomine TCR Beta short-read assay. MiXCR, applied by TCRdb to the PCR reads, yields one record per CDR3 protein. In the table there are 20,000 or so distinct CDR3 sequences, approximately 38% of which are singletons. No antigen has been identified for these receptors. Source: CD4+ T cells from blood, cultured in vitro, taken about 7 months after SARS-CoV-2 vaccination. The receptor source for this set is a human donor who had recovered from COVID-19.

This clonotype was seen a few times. CDR3 residues: CASSYSYSQPQHF. The CDR3 DNA reads TGTGCCAGCAGTTACTCGTATTCTCAGCCCCAGCATTTT. This chain uses TRBV6-5 with TRBJ1-5; D call uncertain. The germline V and J ends were trimmed by 0 bases and 6 bases, with 6 bases remaining between them. Germline lookup yields CDR1 MNHEY and CDR2 SVGAGI. The CDR3 sequence is 13 residues long.

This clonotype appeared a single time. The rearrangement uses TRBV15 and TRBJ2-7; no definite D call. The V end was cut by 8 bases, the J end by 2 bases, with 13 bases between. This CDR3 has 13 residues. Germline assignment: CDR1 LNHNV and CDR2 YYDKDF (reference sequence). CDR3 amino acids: CATGRGNAYEQYF. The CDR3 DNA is TGTGCCACCGGCCGTGGCAATGCCTACGAGCAGTACTTC.

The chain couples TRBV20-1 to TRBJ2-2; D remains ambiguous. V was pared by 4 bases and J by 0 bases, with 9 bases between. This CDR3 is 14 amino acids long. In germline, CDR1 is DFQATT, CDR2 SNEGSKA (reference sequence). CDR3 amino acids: CSAIGLSNTGELFF. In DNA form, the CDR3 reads TGCAGTGCTATCGGCCTTTCGAACACCGGGGAGCTGTTTTTT.

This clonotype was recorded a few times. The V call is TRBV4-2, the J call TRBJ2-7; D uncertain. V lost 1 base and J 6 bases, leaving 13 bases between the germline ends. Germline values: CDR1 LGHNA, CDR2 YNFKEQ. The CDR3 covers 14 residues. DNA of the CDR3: TGTGCCAGCAGCCAAGTTGCACCAGTGGGCGAGCAGTACTTC. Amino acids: CASSQVAPVGEQYF.

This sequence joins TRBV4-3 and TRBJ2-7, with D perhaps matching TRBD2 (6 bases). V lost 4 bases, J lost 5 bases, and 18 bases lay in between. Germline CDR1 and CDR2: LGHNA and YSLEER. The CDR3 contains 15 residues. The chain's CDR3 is CASSPGGSGDHEQYF. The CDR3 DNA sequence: TGCGCCAGCAGCCCCGGAGGGTCCGGGGACCACGAGCAGTACTTC.

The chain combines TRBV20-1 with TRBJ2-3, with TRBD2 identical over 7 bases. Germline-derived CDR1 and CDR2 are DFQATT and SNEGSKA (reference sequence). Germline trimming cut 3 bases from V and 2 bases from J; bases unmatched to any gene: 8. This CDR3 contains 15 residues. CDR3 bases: TGCAGTGCTAGCGGAAAAGCGGGGCTCACAGATACGCAGTATTTT. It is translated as CSASGKAGLTDTQYF.

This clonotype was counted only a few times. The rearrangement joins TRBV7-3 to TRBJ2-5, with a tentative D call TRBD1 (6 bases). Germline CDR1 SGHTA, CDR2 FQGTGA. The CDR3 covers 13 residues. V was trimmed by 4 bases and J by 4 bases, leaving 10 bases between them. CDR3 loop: CASSSQGGETQYF. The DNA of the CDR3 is TGTGCCAGCAGCTCACAGGGCGGAGAGACCCAGTACTTC.

The CDR3 here is CASSYSWDLVAFF. CDR3 DNA sequence: TGTGCCAGCAGTTACTCATGGGATTTGGTAGCTTTCTTT. The genes are TRBV6-5 and TRBJ1-1; D is unresolved. V lost 0 bases and J lost 10, with 12 bases in between. CDR3 length: 13 residues. Germline V lookup: CDR1 MNHEY, CDR2 SVGAGI.

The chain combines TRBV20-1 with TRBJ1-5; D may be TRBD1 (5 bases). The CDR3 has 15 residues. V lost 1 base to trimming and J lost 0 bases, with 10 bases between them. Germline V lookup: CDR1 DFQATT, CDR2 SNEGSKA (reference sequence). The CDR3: CSARVNGGSNQPQHF. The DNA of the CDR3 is TGCAGTGCTAGAGTAAACGGGGGTAGCAATCAGCCCCAGCATTTT.

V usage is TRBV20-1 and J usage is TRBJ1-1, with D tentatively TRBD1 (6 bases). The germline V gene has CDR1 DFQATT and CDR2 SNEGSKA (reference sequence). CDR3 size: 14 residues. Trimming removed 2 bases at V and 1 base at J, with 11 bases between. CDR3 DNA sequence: TGCAGTGCTAGAAGGGGGGCCGGGAACACTGAAGCTTTCTTT. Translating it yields CSARRGAGNTEAFF.

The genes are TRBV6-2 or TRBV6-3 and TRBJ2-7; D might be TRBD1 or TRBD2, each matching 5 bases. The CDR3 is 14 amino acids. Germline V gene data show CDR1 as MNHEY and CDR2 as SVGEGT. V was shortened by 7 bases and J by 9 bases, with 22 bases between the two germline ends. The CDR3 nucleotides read TGTGCCAGCACTCCCGACGGGACCCAGCGATTGCAGTACTTC. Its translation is CASTPDGTQRLQYF.